These 5 T cell receptor beta chains were all obtained from the same sample, sequenced in a study of cytomegalovirus exposure and HLA in healthy donors. PCR employed 60 Vbeta and 13 Jbeta primers. Generated by immunoSEQ multiplex PCR, the TCRdb table keeps only in-frame clones and is missing some. Its table records fewer than 200,000 clones. The sequenced sample was PBMCs. The source is a woman aged 55-69 years in good health and CMV-seronegative.

The V and J genes are TRBV12-5 and TRBJ2-2, with TRBD2 matching 7 bases. Germline V gene sequence: CDR1 LGHNT, CDR2 FRNRAP. Trimming at V came to 6 bases and at J to 4 bases, leaving 11 bases not matched to a gene. The CDR3 is 16 residues long. CDR3 coding DNA: TGTGCTAGTGGGGTCTCCCCCGGACTAGGCACCGGGGAGCTGTTTTTT. Encoded protein: CASGVSPGLGTGELFF.

The chain uses TRBV6-6 and TRBJ1-3; TRBD1 is a possible D gene (6 bases). The germline gives CDR1 MNHNY, CDR2 SVGAGI (reference sequence). The CDR3 loop spans 14 amino acids. V was pared by 2 bases and J by 4 bases, with 9 bases between. The CDR3 sequence: CASSYQQGGNTIYF. The CDR3 region has the DNA TGTGCCAGCAGTTACCAGCAGGGGGGAAACACCATATATTTT.

V and J are TRBV10-3 and TRBJ1-2; the match to TRBD1 covers 7 bases. The germline V gene encodes CDR1 ENHRY and CDR2 SYGVKD. Unmatched junction bases numbered 3, after V lost 0 bases and J lost 2 bases. The CDR3 sequence is 15 residues long. CDR3 amino acids: CAISESRGQNYGYTF. In DNA, the CDR3 is TGTGCCATCAGTGAGTCTAGGGGGCAGAACTATGGCTACACCTTC.

This chain uses TRBV7-2 with TRBJ1-2, with 9 bases lining up with TRBD1. Germline CDR1 and CDR2: SGHTA and FQGNSA. The V gene end was trimmed by 1 base and the J gene end by 4 bases; junction bases not matched to a gene: 1. The CDR3 spans 14 residues. In DNA form, the CDR3 reads TGTGCCAGCAGCTTAGGACAGGGGGTCTATGGCTACACCTTC. Protein product: CASSLGQGVYGYTF.

The V gene is TRBV18, the J gene TRBJ2-3, with 11 bases lining up with TRBD2. V gave up 0 bases and J gave up 2 bases; unmatched junction bases: 10. Germline CDR1 and CDR2: KGHSH and LQKENI. CDR3 size: 19 residues. The CDR3, as DNA: TGTGCCAGCTCACCACCTCCCCTAGCGGGAGGATGGGACACAGATACGCAGTATTTT. Its protein is CASSPPPLAGGWDTDTQYF.